Listed below are T cell receptor beta chains from one sample, sequenced in a study of T cells after yellow fever vaccination. Each CDR3 protein gets one entry after TCRdb re-called the 5' RACE reads with MiXCR. The sample comprises about 230,000 distinct CDR3 sequences, 6.7% of which are singletons, and 1% to 1.2% rests with the top ten. The material was CD4+ T cells sorted from PBMCs, obtained on the day of the yellow fever booster vaccination. Receptor source: a man aged 25-45 years who received the YFV17D yellow fever vaccine. The CDR3 runs from the conserved cysteine through the conserved F or W. A D gene is named only where the DNA matches it firmly. Some rows mark clone size as missing; the rest say once, few, many or name a class of expanded clone.

D gene,clone size,V gene,J gene,CDR3 protein,CDR3 DNA
NA,few,TRBV3-1,TRBJ1-1,CASSPARVSEAFF,TGTGCCAGCAGCCCAGCCAGGGTCTCTGAAGCTTTCTTT
TRBD2,few,TRBV2,TRBJ2-7,CASSEERASGRGLYF,TGTGCCAGCAGTGAAGAGCGGGCTAGCGGGAGGGGGCTGTACTTC
TRBD2,few,TRBV5-1,TRBJ2-1,CASGKTSGTGEQFF,TGCGCCAGCGGAAAGACTAGCGGGACCGGTGAGCAGTTCTTC
NA,many,TRBV20-1,TRBJ2-7,CSAGGGYEQYF,TGCAGTGCAGGGGGGGGCTACGAGCAGTACTTC
NA,NA,TRBV18,TRBJ2-3,CASSPNPGDTQYF,TGTGCCAGCTCACCTAACCCGGGGGATACGCAGTATTTT
TRBD2,few,TRBV4-2,TRBJ2-7,CASSQDLASGRAREQYF,TGTGCCAGCAGCCAAGATTTGGCTAGCGGGAGGGCCAGGGAGCAGTACTTC
NA,many,TRBV21-1,TRBJ2-7,CASSKGRDRGYEQYF,TGTGCCAGCAGCAAAGGGAGGGACAGGGGCTACGAGCAGTACTTC
NA,few,TRBV18,TRBJ2-3,CASSPPGRRETDTQYF,TGTGCCAGCTCACCACCGGGCCGCCGGGAAACAGATACGCAGTATTTT
NA,few,TRBV3-1,TRBJ2-7,CASSQSHRLYEQYF,TGTGCCAGCAGCCAATCACACCGACTATACGAGCAGTACTTC
TRBD1,few,TRBV20-1,TRBJ1-2,CSARAEGRGYYGYTF,TGCAGTGCTAGAGCCGAGGGCAGGGGGTACTATGGCTACACCTTC
NA,NA,TRBV7-2,TRBJ2-3,CASSLLAETQYF,TGTGCCAGCAGCTTACTCGCGGAGACTCAGTATTTT
NA,many,TRBV5-1,TRBJ2-1,CASSKAASSYNEQFF,TGCGCCAGCAGCAAAGCGGCCAGCTCCTACAATGAGCAGTTCTTC
TRBD1,many,TRBV5-4,TRBJ2-1,CASSVPGQGSYNEQFF,TGTGCCAGCAGCGTCCCGGGACAGGGCAGCTACAATGAGCAGTTCTTC
TRBD1,few,TRBV12-3/TRBV12-4,TRBJ2-7,CASSSFWTGPSYEQYF,TGTGCCAGCAGTTCTTTCTGGACAGGTCCCTCCTACGAGCAGTACTTC
TRBD2,many,TRBV4-3,TRBJ2-5,CASSEGTSGSGTQYF,TGCGCCAGCAGCGAAGGGACTAGCGGGAGTGGGACCCAGTACTTC
NA,NA,TRBV2,TRBJ2-1,CATGQGSYNEQFF,TGTGCCACCGGGCAGGGAAGCTACAATGAGCAGTTCTTC
NA,few,TRBV6-4,TRBJ2-3,CASSDPPDGISTDTQYF,TGTGCCAGCAGTGATCCGCCGGACGGGATTAGCACAGATACGCAGTATTTT
NA,many,TRBV27,TRBJ2-1,CASSLYGGWDINEQFF,TGTGCCAGCAGTTTATACGGCGGCTGGGATATCAATGAGCAGTTCTTC
NA,NA,TRBV3-1,TRBJ2-1,CASSHRTRSYNEQFF,TGTGCCAGCAGCCACAGGACCCGATCCTACAATGAGCAGTTCTTC
NA,few,TRBV5-1,TRBJ2-1,CASSLQGADNEQFF,TGCGCCAGCAGCTTGCAGGGAGCGGACAATGAGCAGTTCTTC
NA,NA,TRBV3-1,TRBJ2-3,CASTPDPDGTDTQYF,TGTGCCAGCACCCCGGACCCAGACGGCACAGATACGCAGTATTTT
TRBD1,NA,TRBV20-1,TRBJ2-5,CSATRQGATLAQYF,TGCAGTGCTACTCGACAGGGAGCAACCTTAGCCCAGTACTTC
NA,few,TRBV6-5,TRBJ1-2,CASSYQGRFGGYTF,TGTGCCAGCAGTTACCAGGGGCGATTTGGTGGCTACACCTTC
NA,few,TRBV20-1,TRBJ2-1,CSADGIPSYNEQFF,TGCAGTGCCGACGGTATTCCCAGCTACAATGAGCAGTTCTTC
TRBD1,few,TRBV5-1,TRBJ2-7,CASTPGQGTKFDEQYF,TGCGCCAGCACCCCAGGACAGGGTACTAAATTTGACGAGCAGTACTTC
NA,many,TRBV12-3/TRBV12-4,TRBJ2-5,CASSRQGRLGETQYF,TGTGCCAGCAGCCGCCAGGGGAGACTCGGGGAGACCCAGTACTTC
NA,many,TRBV5-1,TRBJ2-5,CASSAEETQYF,TGCGCCAGCAGCGCGGAAGAGACCCAGTACTTC
NA,NA,TRBV20-1,TRBJ1-4,CSAREVTNEKLFF,TGCAGTGCTAGAGAAGTGACCAATGAAAAACTGTTTTTT
NA,NA,TRBV7-6,TRBJ2-3,CASSLEVGTDTQYF,TGTGCCAGCAGCTTAGAGGTCGGAACAGATACGCAGTATTTT
TRBD1,many,TRBV6-1,TRBJ1-4,CASSPTTSGTVWNDEKLFF,TGTGCCAGCAGTCCCACTACATCCGGGACAGTGTGGAACGATGAAAAACTGTTTTTT
NA,few,TRBV28,TRBJ2-1,CANGGLEAKRQDEQFF,TGTGCCAACGGGGGACTCGAGGCTAAGAGACAGGATGAGCAGTTCTTC
NA,few,TRBV27,TRBJ2-7,CASKSGGYAYEQYF,TGTGCCAGCAAATCTGGCGGGTACGCCTACGAGCAGTACTTC
NA,few,TRBV5-5,TRBJ2-1,CASRREWVHNEQFF,TGTGCCAGCAGACGGGAGTGGGTCCACAATGAGCAGTTCTTC
NA,many,TRBV7-2,TRBJ1-3,CASSQQVGAGNTIYF,TGTGCCAGCAGCCAACAAGTGGGGGCTGGAAACACCATATATTTT
TRBD2,many,TRBV20-1,TRBJ2-7,CSASGRAGEQYF,TGCAGTGCTAGCGGGAGGGCAGGGGAGCAGTACTTC
TRBD1,NA,TRBV20-1,TRBJ1-4,CSGRDRVREKLFF,TGCAGTGGGAGAGACAGGGTACGAGAAAAACTGTTTTTT
TRBD2,many,TRBV20-1,TRBJ2-7,CSPRLAGDEQYF,TGCAGTCCGAGGCTAGCGGGAGACGAGCAGTACTTC
NA,few,TRBV6-5,TRBJ2-2,CASSYDGTGELFF,TGTGCCAGCAGTTACGATGGAACCGGGGAGCTGTTTTTT
NA,many,TRBV5-6,TRBJ2-1,CAWGPSYNEQFF,TGTGCGTGGGGACCGTCCTACAATGAGCAGTTCTTC
NA,few,TRBV5-4,TRBJ2-4,CASSLVAGGAKNIQYF,TGTGCCAGCAGCTTGGTGGCGGGTGGAGCCAAAAACATTCAGTACTTC
NA,many,TRBV3-1,TRBJ1-1,CASSRGWVGNTEAFF,TGTGCCAGCAGCCGCGGCTGGGTGGGGAACACTGAAGCTTTCTTT
NA,NA,TRBV10-3,TRBJ1-2,CAIGAANYGYTF,TGTGCCATCGGGGCGGCTAACTATGGCTACACCTTC
TRBD1,few,TRBV6-2/TRBV6-3,TRBJ2-7,CASSWGTGSSYEQYF,TGTGCCAGCAGTTGGGGGACAGGGAGCTCCTACGAGCAGTACTTC
NA,many,TRBV20-1,TRBJ2-1,CSARISSYNEQFF,TGCAGTGCTAGGATCAGTTCCTACAATGAGCAGTTCTTC
TRBD2,many,TRBV9,TRBJ2-7,CASSVGGGRALGEQYF,TGTGCCAGCAGCGTAGGGGGAGGGAGGGCACTTGGGGAGCAGTACTTC
NA,few,TRBV11-3,TRBJ2-1,CASSLIGGGNNEQFF,TGTGCCAGCAGCTTAATTGGCGGAGGGAACAATGAGCAGTTCTTC
NA,many,TRBV5-1,TRBJ2-1,CASSLVSHNEQFF,TGCGCCAGCAGCTTGGTTTCTCACAATGAGCAGTTCTTC
NA,few,TRBV5-6,TRBJ1-2,CASSPPPVRLNYGYTF,TGTGCCAGCAGCCCCCCCCCGGTACGGCTTAACTATGGCTACACCTTC